The T cell receptor beta chain under discussion was sequenced for a study of preoperative IRX-2 immunotherapy in early breast cancer. Specified treatment: preoperative locoregional IRX-2 cytokine immunotherapy. Preoperative locoregional IRX-2 cytokine immunotherapy was tested in the phase Ib source study. Trimming left V 5 bases short and J 0 bases short, with 16 bases between. Looked up from germline, CDR1 is SGHNT and CDR2 is YENEEA. This CDR3 comprises 16 residues. The method was immunoSEQ multiplex PCR; TCRdb's version includes in-frame clones alone and lacks a portion of them. The table shows about 7,700 clones, with over 75% occurring only once.

The J gene is TRBJ1-1, the V gene TRBV11-3; the D gene is possibly TRBD1 (5 bases). This TCR came from a human donor with breast cancer. Sequencing was performed on tumor tissue, taken after IRX-2 immunotherapy. CDR3 nucleotides: TGTGCCAGCAGCCCTACCAGGGCAAACCTGAACACTGAAGCTTTCTTT. It specifies CASSPTRANLNTEAFF.